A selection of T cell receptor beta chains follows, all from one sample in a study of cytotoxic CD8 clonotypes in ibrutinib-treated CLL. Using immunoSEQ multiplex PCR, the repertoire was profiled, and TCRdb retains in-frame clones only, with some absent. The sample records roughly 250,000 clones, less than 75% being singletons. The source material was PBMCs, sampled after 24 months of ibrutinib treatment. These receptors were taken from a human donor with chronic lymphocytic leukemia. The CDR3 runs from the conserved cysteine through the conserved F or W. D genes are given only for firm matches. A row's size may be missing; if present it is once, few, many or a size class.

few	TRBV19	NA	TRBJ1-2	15	TGTGCCAGTATAGACAGTGGGCTATCAGACGGTGGCTACACCTTC	CASIDSGLSDGGYTF
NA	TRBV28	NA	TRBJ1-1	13	TGTGCCAGCAGTTTTATAACCGGGACGTTCGGTTTCTTT	CASSFITGTFGFF
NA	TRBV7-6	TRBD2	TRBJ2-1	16	TGTGCCAGCAGCTTAGCGGGGGGACTAGCTATGATGGAGCAGTTCTTC	CASSLAGGLAMMEQFF
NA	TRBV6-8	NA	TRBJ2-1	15	TGTGCCAGCAGTTACTCCCGTATAGGTTACAATGAGCAGTTCTTC	CASSYSRIGYNEQFF
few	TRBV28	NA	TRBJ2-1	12	TGTGCCAGCAGTTTATTGGACTCTGAGCAGTTCTTC	CASSLLDSEQFF
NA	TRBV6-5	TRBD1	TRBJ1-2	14	TGTGCCAGCAGTTACTCGGGAGGGGGCGATGGCTACACCTTC	CASSYSGGGDGYTF
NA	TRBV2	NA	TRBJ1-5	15	TGTGCCAGCAGTGATTTGGGCCTGAAGAGTCAGCCCCAGCATTTT	CASSDLGLKSQPQHF
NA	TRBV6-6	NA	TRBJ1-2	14	TGTGCCAGCAGAGTACAGGGTCCTTACTATGGCTACACCTTC	CASRVQGPYYGYTF
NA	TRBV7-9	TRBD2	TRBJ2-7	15	TGTGCCAGCAGCCCGGGACTAGCGCTCTCCTACGAGCAGTACTTC	CASSPGLALSYEQYF
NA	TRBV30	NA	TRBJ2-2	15	TGTGCCGCCCGGACAACTAATACGAACACCGGGGAGCTGTTTTTT	CAARTTNTNTGELFF
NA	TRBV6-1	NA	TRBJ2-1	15	TGTGCCAGCAGTGAAATCGACAGGCCAAACAATGAGCAGTTCTTC	CASSEIDRPNNEQFF
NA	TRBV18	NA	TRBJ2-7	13	TGTGCCAGCTCACCCAGTAGCTCCTACGAGCAGTACTTC	CASSPSSSYEQYF
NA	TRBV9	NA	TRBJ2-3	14	TGTGCCAGCAGCGTAGAGGCGGGCACAGATACGCAGTATTTT	CASSVEAGTDTQYF
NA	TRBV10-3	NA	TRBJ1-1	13	TGTGCCACCGTAGACAGCAAGAACACTGAAGCTTTCTTT	CATVDSKNTEAFF
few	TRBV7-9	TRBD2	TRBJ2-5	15	TGTGCCAGCAGCCCCCTAGCGGGAGGCGCAGAGACCCAGTACTTC	CASSPLAGGAETQYF
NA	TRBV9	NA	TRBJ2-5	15	TGTGCCAGCAGCGTAGCAGGATATGAGGGAGAGACCCAGTACTTC	CASSVAGYEGETQYF
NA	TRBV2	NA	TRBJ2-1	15	TGTGCCAGCAGTTCCGGGACTGAATCCTACAATGAGCAGTTCTTC	CASSSGTESYNEQFF
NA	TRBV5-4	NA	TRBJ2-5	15	TGTGCCAGCAGCTTCCGAGGTACCGACCAAGAGACCCAGTACTTC	CASSFRGTDQETQYF
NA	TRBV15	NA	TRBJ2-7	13	TGTGCCACCAGCAGAGCTAGGTCAGGAGAGCAGTACTTC	CATSRARSGEQYF
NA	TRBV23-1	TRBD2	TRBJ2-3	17	TGCGCCAGCAGTTTCCTAGCGGGAGGCCCCCACACAGATACGCAGTATTTT	CASSFLAGGPHTDTQYF
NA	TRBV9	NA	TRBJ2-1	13	TGTGCCAGCAGCGTAGATTTGGGTTATAGGCAGTTCTTC	CASSVDLGYRQFF
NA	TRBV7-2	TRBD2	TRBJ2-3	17	TGTGCCAGCAGCTTAGCGTGGACTAGGGGCTCCACAGATACGCAGTATTTT	CASSLAWTRGSTDTQYF
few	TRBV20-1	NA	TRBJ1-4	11	TGCAGTGCTATGGCTAATGAAAAACTGTTTTTT	CSAMANEKLFF
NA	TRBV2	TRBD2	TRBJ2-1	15	TGTGCCAGCAATTCGGGCGGGAGACCCCCACGTGAGCAGTTCTTC	CASNSGGRPPREQFF